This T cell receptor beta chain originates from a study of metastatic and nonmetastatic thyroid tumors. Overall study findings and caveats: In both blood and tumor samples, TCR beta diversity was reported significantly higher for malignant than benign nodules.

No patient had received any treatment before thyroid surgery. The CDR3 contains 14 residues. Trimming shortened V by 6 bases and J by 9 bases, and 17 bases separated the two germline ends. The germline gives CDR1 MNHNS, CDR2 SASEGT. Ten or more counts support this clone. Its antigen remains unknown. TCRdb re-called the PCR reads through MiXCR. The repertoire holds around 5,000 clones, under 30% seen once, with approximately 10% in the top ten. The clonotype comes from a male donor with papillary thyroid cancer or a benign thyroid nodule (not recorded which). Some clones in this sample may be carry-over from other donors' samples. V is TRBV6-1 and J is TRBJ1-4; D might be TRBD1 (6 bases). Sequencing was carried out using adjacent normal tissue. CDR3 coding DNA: TGTGCCAGCAGGTCGGACAGCGGTAGTAAAAAACTGTTTTTT. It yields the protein CASRSDSGSKKLFF.